This TCR beta chain originates from a study of long-term antiretroviral therapy in people with HIV. The authors ran the immunoSEQ assay, v3.0, at survey level. TCRdb's table, derived via immunoSEQ multiplex PCR, lists solely in-frame clones and lacks some. The sample lists 20,000 to 25,000 clones, 76% occurring once. Germline V gives CDR1 LGHNA, CDR2 YSLEER. V gave up 1 base and J gave up 6 bases; unmatched junction bases: 10. CDR3 length: 17 amino acids. The gene calls are TRBV4-3 and TRBJ2-1; 9 bases are a match to TRBD1. Source: unsorted PBMCs, taken 1.1 years before starting antiretroviral therapy. The TCR was taken from a woman aged 40 to 50 with HIV. The CDR3: CASSQAPGQGLSNEQFF. CDR3 sequence (DNA): TGCGCCAGCAGCCAAGCTCCGGGACAGGGTCTGTCCAATGAGCAGTTCTTC.